This TCR beta chain was retrieved from a study of early T cells in non-severe SARS-CoV-2 infection. Findings of the study overall: Matching results from VDJdb favored anti-spike CD8 responses, leaving private and CD4 specificities undetected.

CDR3 length equals 15 residues. CDR1 is SGHRS, CDR2 YFSETQ, per germline. V gave up 0 bases and J gave up 0 bases, with 9 bases separating them. This clonotype was seen ten or more times. Its antigen remains unidentified. TCRdb redid the calling of the 5' RACE reads with MiXCR, one entry per CDR3 protein. The table lists 25,000 to 30,000 distinct CDR3 sequences, less than 10% of them singletons. The V gene is TRBV5-1, the J gene TRBJ1-1; D is undetermined. This sequence was found in an adult who was a healthcare worker with PCR-confirmed SARS-CoV-2 infection or an uninfected control (not recorded which). Sequencing was performed on whole blood. The CDR3 is CASSLAVQMNTEAFF. The CDR3 DNA follows: TGCGCCAGCAGCTTGGCCGTCCAGATGAACACTGAAGCTTTCTTT.